The 16 T cell receptor beta chains below come from one sample, sequenced in a study of beta chain features in type 1 diabetes. These TCRs' antigens remain unknown. Of the isolated RNA, all was reverse transcribed, and so the sequenced material was expressed TCRB transcripts. The data were produced by immunoSEQ multiplex PCR, yet TCRdb's version contains in-frame clones alone and is incomplete. The repertoire includes about 160,000 clones, 9% of them detected once, and roughly 0.7% sits in the top ten. Study conclusions and caveats: Across all four CD4+ subsets, people with type 1 diabetes showed modestly shorter TCRB CDR3s.

Sequenced material: central memory CD4+ T cells from blood. The source is a woman aged 30 to 39 with type 1 diabetes.

This rearrangement joins TRBV7-3 to TRBJ2-1, with a possible D match to TRBD2 (6 bases). CDR1 is SGHTA, CDR2 FQGTGA, per germline. Trimming removed 2 bases at V and 6 bases at J, with 8 bases between. The CDR3 runs 13 residues. The CDR3 nucleotides read TGTGCCAGCAGCTTAGGGGGGATCAATGAGCAGTTCTTC. Its protein is CASSLGGINEQFF.

This clone has a handful of counts. CDR3 bases: TGTGCCTCTCTTACCGGGCAGGGGGTTAGGGGCTACACCTTC. Its translation is CASLTGQGVRGYTF. The chain has TRBV30 and TRBJ1-2; 7 nucleotides align to TRBD1. Trimming cost V 7 bases and J 8 bases; bases outside gene matches: 16. The length of the CDR3 is 14 residues. Germline assignment: CDR1 GTSNPN and CDR2 SVGIG (reference sequence). The full variable domain, with the rest looked up from reference TRBV30 and TRBJ1-2, is SQTIHQWPATLVQPVGSPLSLECTVEGTSNPNLYWYRQAAGRGLQLLFYSVGIGQISSEVPQNLSASRPQDRQFILSSKKLLLSDSGFYLCASLTGQGVRGYTFGSGTRLTVV.

The V gene is TRBV7-9, the J gene TRBJ2-5; 8 positions agree with TRBD2. V trimming: 1 base; J trimming: 14 bases; junction bases outside the gene matches: 9. CDR3 size: 13 residues. Germline V gene sequence: CDR1 SEHNR, CDR2 FQNEAQ (reference sequence). CDR3 sequence: CASSLEASGRNYF. For the CDR3, the DNA is TGTGCCAGCAGCTTAGAGGCTAGCGGGCGGAACTACTTC.

This clone occurred a few times. The chain has TRBV28 and TRBJ2-3, with 9 bases aligning to TRBD1. V gave up 7 bases and J gave up 3 bases; unmatched junction bases: 5. Germline CDR1 reads MDHEN; CDR2 reads SYDVKM. The CDR3 covers 14 residues. The CDR3 DNA sequence: TGTGCCAGCATAACAGGGGGCGCGACAGATACGCAGTATTTT. It translates to CASITGGATDTQYF. The full variable domain, its missing parts supplied by reference TRBV28 and TRBJ2-3, is DVKVTQSSRYLVKRTGEKVFLECVQDMDHENMFWYRQDPGLGLRLIYFSYDVKMKEKGDIPEGYSVSREKKERFSLILESASTNQTSMYLCASITGGATDTQYFGPGTRLTVL.

V is TRBV6-6 and J is TRBJ1-2, with 7 nucleotides matching TRBD1. V lost 6 bases, J lost 8 bases, and 9 bases stayed unmatched. This CDR3 has 13 amino acids. Germline V gene sequence: CDR1 MNHNY, CDR2 SVGAGI (reference sequence). The DNA for the CDR3 is TGTGCCAGCAGCCAAAGACAGGGTGCCGGCTACACCTTC. Encoded protein: CASSQRQGAGYTF.

The genes are TRBV30 and TRBJ2-3, with 10 bases identical to TRBD1. CDR3 size: 14 residues. J was trimmed by 4 bases and V by 2 bases; bases with no gene match: 3. The germline V gene has CDR1 GTSNPN and CDR2 SVGIG (reference sequence). CDR3 protein: CAWSSGTGADTQYF. CDR3 DNA: TGTGCCTGGAGTTCCGGGACAGGGGCAGATACGCAGTATTTT. Based on the CDR3 plus reference TRBV30 and TRBJ2-3, the full variable domain is SQTIHQWPATLVQPVGSPLSLECTVEGTSNPNLYWYRQAAGRGLQLLFYSVGIGQISSEVPQNLSASRPQDRQFILSSKKLLLSDSGFYLCAWSSGTGADTQYFGPGTRLTVL.

This clone was observed a handful of times. The chain links TRBV30 to TRBJ1-2; the D is unclear. CDR3 length: 11 amino acids. Germline CDR1 GTSNPN, CDR2 SVGIG (reference sequence). Trimming removed 0 bases from V and 7 bases from J, with 6 bases in between. The CDR3 DNA is TGTGCCTGGAGTGTGGGAGTTGGCTACACCTTC. This gives the protein CAWSVGVGYTF.

This clone was counted only a few times. The gene calls are TRBV7-9 and TRBJ1-1; TRBD1 matches 11 bases. The CDR3 length is 15 residues. The V segment lost 7 bases and the J segment 4 bases; nucleotides outside the gene matches: 8. CDR1 and CDR2 (germline): SEHNR, FQNEAQ (reference sequence). DNA for the CDR3: TGTGCCAGCAACGGACAGGGGGCAACTGGCACTGAAGCTTTCTTT. It translates to CASNGQGATGTEAFF.

As DNA, the CDR3 is TGTGCCAGCAGCCTTAGAGGGGGCCGTGCAACTAATGAAAAACTGTTTTTT. It encodes CASSLRGGRATNEKLFF. This rearrangement joins TRBV9 to TRBJ1-4, with TRBD1 matching over 7 bases. CDR3 size: 17 residues. J was trimmed by 0 bases and V by 4 bases; bases with no gene match: 9. CDR1 is SGDLS and CDR2 is YYNGEE in the germline V gene. The full variable domain, rest sourced from reference TRBV9 and TRBJ1-4, is DSGVTQTPKHLITATGQRVTLRCSPRSGDLSVYWYQQSLDQGLQFLIQYYNGEERAKGNILERFSAQQFPDLHSELNLSSLELGDSALYFCASSLRGGRATNEKLFFGSGTQLSVL.

This clone showed up just a few times. The rearrangement joins TRBV7-9 to TRBJ2-6; D is possibly TRBD1 (6 bases). The CDR3 sequence is 14 residues long. Germline V gene sequence: CDR1 SEHNR, CDR2 FQNEAQ (reference sequence). The germline V and J ends were trimmed by 3 bases and 3 bases, with 6 bases remaining between them. CDR3 nucleotide sequence: TGTGCCAGCAGCTTGGACAGTGGGGCCAACGTCCTGACTTTC. Its translation: CASSLDSGANVLTF.

This clone has more than one count but fewer than ten. The V and J genes are TRBV6-6 and TRBJ1-1, with D uncertain. Trimming cost V 2 bases and J 1 base, with 8 bases left between them. The CDR3 loop spans 14 amino acids. Looked up from germline, CDR1 is MNHNY and CDR2 is SVGAGI (reference sequence). This CDR3 is CASSYGRGNTEAFF. The CDR3 nucleotides read TGTGCCAGCAGTTACGGTCGGGGGAACACTGAAGCTTTCTTT.

This clone has more than one count but fewer than ten. This chain uses TRBV5-1 with TRBJ2-2; D is uncertain. V shed 1 base and J shed 4 bases, with 11 bases lying between them. Germline assignment: CDR1 SGHRS and CDR2 YFSETQ. This CDR3 spans 15 amino acids. CDR3 coding DNA: TGCGCCAGCAGCTTGTACCAGATGCCCACCGGGGAGCTGTTTTTT. Translated, it gives CASSLYQMPTGELFF.

This chain links TRBV5-1 with TRBJ1-1; D not certain. The CDR3 is made up of 15 amino acids. Germline CDR1 SGHRS, CDR2 YFSETQ. Trimming cost V 0 bases and J 4 bases, with 13 bases left between them. The CDR3 reads CASSLGFGSGTEAFF. For the CDR3, the DNA is TGCGCCAGCAGCTTGGGGTTCGGGTCGGGCACTGAAGCTTTCTTT.

The genes are TRBV28 and TRBJ2-7; TRBD1 is a possible D gene (6 bases). The CDR3 has 14 residues. Between the trimmed V and J ends, which lost 3 bases and 2 bases, there was a span of 11 bases. Germline V CDR1 and CDR2: MDHEN, SYDVKM. For the CDR3, the DNA is TGTGCCAGCAGTTTGGGGGCAGTAGCCTACGAGCAGTACTTC. As protein: CASSLGAVAYEQYF.

The genes are TRBV7-2 and TRBJ2-7, with a possible D match to TRBD1 (6 bases). Between the trimmed V and J ends, which lost 6 bases and 0 bases, there was a span of 15 bases. The length of the CDR3 is 15 residues. Germline CDR1 and CDR2: SGHTA and FQGNSA. This chain's CDR3 is CASRRDVDSSYEQYF. The CDR3 DNA reads as TGTGCCAGCAGAAGAGACGTGGACAGCTCCTACGAGCAGTACTTC.

The chain recombines TRBV28 with TRBJ1-4, with 7 bases that match TRBD1. Germline-derived CDR1 and CDR2 are MDHEN and SYDVKM. Losses at the gene ends were 6 bases for V and 8 bases for J; bases not matched to a gene: 6. The CDR3 has 13 amino acids. The CDR3 spells CASSRQGTEKLFF. The CDR3 DNA reads as TGTGCCAGCAGCCGACAGGGCACGGAAAAACTGTTTTTT.